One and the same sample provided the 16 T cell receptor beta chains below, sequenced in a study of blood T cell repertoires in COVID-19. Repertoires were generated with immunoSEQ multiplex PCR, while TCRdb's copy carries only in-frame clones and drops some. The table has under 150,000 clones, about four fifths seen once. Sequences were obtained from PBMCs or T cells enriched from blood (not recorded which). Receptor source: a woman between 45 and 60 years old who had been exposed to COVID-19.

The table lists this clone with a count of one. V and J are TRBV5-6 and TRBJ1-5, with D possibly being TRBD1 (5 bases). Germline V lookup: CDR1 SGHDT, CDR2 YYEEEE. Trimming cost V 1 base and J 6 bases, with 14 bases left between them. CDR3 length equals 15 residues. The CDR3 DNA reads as TGTGCCAGCAGCTTGACAGGAGGGATAGGTCAGCCCCAGCATTTT. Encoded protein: CASSLTGGIGQPQHF.

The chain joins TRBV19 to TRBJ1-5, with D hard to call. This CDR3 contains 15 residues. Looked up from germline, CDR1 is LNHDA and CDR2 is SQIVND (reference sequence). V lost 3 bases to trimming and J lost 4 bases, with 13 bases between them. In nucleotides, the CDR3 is TGTGCCAGTAGTATCATGGTACACCAGAATCAGCCCCAGCATTTT. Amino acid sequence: CASSIMVHQNQPQHF.

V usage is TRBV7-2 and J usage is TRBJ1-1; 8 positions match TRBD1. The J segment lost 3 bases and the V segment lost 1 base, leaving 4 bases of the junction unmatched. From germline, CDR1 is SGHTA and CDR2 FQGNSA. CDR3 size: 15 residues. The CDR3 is CASSLDQGAYTEAFF. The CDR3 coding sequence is TGTGCCAGCAGCTTAGATCAGGGGGCTTACACTGAAGCTTTCTTT.

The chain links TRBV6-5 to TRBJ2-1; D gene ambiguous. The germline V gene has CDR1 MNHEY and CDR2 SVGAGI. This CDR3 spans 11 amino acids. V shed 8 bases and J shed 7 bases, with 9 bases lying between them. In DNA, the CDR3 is TGTGCCAGCGGCGGAGTAAATGAGCAGTTCTTC. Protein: CASGGVNEQFF.

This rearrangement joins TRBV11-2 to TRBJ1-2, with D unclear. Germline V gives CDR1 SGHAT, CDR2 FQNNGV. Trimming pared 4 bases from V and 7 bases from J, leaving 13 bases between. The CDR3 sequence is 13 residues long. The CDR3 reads CASSSAVSGGYTF. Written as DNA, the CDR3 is TGTGCCAGCAGCTCGGCGGTGAGTGGTGGCTACACCTTC. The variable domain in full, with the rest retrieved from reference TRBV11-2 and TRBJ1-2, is EAGVAQSPRYKIIEKRQSVAFWCNPISGHATLYWYQQILGQGPKLLIQFQNNGVVDDSQLPKDRFSAERLKGVDSTLKIQPAKLEDSAVYLCASSSAVSGGYTFGSGTRLTVV.

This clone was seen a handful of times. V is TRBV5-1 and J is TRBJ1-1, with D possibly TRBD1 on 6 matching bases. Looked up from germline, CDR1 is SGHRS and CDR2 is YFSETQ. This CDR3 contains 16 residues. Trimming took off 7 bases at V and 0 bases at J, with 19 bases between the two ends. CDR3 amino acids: CASSPGGAPMNTEAFF. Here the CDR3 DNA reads TGCGCCAGCTCCCCCGGGGGGGCCCCTATGAACACTGAAGCTTTCTTT.

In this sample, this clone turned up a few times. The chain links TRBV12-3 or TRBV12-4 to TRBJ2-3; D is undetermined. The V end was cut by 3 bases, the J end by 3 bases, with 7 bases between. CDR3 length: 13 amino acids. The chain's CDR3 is CASSFIRTDTQYF. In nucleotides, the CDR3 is TGTGCCAGCAGTTTCATTCGGACAGATACGCAGTATTTT.

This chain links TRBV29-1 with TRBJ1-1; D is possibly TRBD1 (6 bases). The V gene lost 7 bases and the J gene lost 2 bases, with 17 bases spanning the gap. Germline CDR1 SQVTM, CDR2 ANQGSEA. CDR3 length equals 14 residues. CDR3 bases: TGCAGCGCCCAAACTGGGACAAGCAACACTGAAGCTTTCTTT. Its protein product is CSAQTGTSNTEAFF.

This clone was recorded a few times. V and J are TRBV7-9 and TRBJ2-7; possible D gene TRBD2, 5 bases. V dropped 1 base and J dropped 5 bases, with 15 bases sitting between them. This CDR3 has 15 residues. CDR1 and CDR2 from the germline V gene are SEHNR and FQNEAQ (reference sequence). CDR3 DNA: TGTGCCAGCAGCTTAGAGACCGGGGAAGGCAACGAGCAGTACTTC. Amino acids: CASSLETGEGNEQYF.

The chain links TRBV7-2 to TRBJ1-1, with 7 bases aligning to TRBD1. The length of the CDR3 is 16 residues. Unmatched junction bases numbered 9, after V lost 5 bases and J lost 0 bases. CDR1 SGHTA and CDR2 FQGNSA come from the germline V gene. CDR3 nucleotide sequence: TGTGCCAGCAGCGAGATTAGGACAGGCATGAACACTGAAGCTTTCTTT. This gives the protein CASSEIRTGMNTEAFF.

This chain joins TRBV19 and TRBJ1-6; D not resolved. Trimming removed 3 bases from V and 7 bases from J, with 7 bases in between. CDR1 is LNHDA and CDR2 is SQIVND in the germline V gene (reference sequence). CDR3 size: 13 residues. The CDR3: CASSIVENSPLHF. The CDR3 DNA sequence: TGTGCCAGTAGTATCGTGGAGAATTCACCCCTCCACTTT.

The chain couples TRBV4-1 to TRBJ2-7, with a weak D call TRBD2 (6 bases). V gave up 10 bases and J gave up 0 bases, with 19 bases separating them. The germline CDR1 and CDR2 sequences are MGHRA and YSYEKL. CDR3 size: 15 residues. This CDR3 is CATKPRDLYSYEQYF. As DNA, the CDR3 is TGCGCCACCAAGCCGCGGGACCTATACTCCTACGAGCAGTACTTC.

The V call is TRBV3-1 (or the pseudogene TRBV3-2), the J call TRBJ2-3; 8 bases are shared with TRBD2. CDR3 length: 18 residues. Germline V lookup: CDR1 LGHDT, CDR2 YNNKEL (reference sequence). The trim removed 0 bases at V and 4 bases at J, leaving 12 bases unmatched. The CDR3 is CASSQDLRRGGGSDTQYF. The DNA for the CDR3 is TGTGCCAGCAGCCAAGATTTGAGACGGGGGGGCGGGTCAGATACGCAGTATTTT.

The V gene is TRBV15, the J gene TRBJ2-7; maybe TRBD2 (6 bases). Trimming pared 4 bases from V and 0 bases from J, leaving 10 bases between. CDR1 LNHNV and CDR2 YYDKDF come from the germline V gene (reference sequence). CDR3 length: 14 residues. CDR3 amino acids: CATSTRGSSYEQYF. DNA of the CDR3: TGTGCCACCAGCACGCGGGGAAGCTCCTACGAGCAGTACTTC.

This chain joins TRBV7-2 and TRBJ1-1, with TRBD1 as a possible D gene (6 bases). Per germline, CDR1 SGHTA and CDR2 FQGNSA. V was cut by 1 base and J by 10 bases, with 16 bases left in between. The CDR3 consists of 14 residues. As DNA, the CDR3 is TGTGCCAGCAGCTTAGACCGGGTGGGACATAGAGCTTTCTTT. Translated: CASSLDRVGHRAFF.

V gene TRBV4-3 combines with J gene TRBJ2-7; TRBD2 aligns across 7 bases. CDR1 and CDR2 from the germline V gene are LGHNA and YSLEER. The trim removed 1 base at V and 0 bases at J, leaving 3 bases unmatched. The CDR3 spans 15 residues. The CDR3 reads CASSQGEGSSYEQYF. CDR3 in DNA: TGCGCCAGCAGCCAAGGGGAGGGGAGCTCCTACGAGCAGTACTTC.